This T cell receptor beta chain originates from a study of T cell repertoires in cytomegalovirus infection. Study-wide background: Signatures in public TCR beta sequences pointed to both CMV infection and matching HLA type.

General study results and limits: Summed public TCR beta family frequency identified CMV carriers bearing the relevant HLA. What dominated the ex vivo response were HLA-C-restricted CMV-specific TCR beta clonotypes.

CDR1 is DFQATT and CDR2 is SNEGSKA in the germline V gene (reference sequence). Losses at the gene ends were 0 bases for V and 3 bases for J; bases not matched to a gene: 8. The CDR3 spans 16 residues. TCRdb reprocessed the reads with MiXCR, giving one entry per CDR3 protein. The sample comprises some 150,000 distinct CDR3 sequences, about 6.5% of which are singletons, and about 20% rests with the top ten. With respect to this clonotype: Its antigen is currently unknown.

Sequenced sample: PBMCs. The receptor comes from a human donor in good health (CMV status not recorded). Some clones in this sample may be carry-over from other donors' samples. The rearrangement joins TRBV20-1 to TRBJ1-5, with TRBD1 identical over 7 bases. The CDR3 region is CSARDPLDRPNQPQHF. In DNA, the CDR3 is TGCAGTGCTAGAGACCCCCTGGACAGGCCCAATCAGCCCCAGCATTTT.